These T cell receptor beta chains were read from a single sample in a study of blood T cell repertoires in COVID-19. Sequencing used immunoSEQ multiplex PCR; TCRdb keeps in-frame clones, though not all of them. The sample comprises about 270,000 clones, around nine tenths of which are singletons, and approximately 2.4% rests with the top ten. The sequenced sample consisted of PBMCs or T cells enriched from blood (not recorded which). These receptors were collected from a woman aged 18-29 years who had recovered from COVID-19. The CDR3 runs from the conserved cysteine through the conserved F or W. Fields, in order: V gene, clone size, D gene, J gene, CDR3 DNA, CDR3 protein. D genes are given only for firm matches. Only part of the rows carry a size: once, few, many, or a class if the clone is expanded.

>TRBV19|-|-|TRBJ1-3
TGTGCCAGTAGTATCCGCAAGCCGTCCTCTGGAAACACCATATATTTT
CASSIRKPSSGNTIYF
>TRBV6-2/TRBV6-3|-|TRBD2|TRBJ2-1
TGTGCCAGCAGATACGCGACTAGCGGGAGATCCCATGAGCAGTTCTTC
CASRYATSGRSHEQFF
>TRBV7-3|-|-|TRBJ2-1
TGTGCCAGCAGCCCTCCGGGGGTACCAGCCTACAATGAGCAGTTCTTC
CASSPPGVPAYNEQFF
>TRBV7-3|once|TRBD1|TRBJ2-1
TGTGCCAGCAGCTTTCGACAGGGGGCCGACAATGAGCAGTTCTTC
CASSFRQGADNEQFF
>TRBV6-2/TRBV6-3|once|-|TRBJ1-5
TGTGCCAGCAGTTCCAGGGAGCCCCAGCATTTT
CASSSREPQHF
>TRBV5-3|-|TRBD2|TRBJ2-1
TGTGCCAGACGCGCGGGGGGCGGGGGCCTGAGCTCCTACAATGAGCAGTTCTTC
CARRAGGGGLSSYNEQFF
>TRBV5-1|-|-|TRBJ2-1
TGCGCCAGCAGCTTGGAAGGGGGGGTCCCAGGGAATGAGCAGTTCTTC
CASSLEGGVPGNEQFF
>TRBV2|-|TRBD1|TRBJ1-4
TGTGCCAGCAGTTTCTTACAGGGGGGACTGTTTTTT
CASSFLQGGLFF
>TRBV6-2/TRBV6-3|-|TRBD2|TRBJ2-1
TGTGCCAGCAGCCTGGGACTAGCGCGTATCAATGAGCAGTTCTTC
CASSLGLARINEQFF
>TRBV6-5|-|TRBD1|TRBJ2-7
TGTGCCAGCATTTCCGACAGGGGGGAGGGCTACGAGCAGTACTTC
CASISDRGEGYEQYF
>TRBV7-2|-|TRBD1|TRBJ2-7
TGTGCCAGCAGCGGGGGGACAGGGCCCTACGAGCAGTACTTC
CASSGGTGPYEQYF
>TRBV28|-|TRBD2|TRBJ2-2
TGTGCCAGCTTTGGGGGACTAGCGGGAGTCCTATACACCGGGGAGCTGTTTTTT
CASFGGLAGVLYTGELFF
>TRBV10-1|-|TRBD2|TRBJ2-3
TGCGCCAGCAGTCCTAGGACTAGCGGGAATACGCAGTATTTT
CASSPRTSGNTQYF
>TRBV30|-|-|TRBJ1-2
TGTGCCTGGAGTCTTAGACAGGAAAGGACGGGCTACACCTTC
CAWSLRQERTGYTF
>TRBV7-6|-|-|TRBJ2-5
TGTGCCAGCAGTCAAGCTCAGGAGGGCAGGGAGACCCAGTACTTC
CASSQAQEGRETQYF
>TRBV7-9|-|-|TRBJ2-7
TGTGCCAGCAACCTTCAGGGTTCCTACGAGCAGTACTTC
CASNLQGSYEQYF
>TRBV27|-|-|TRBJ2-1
TGTGCCAGCAGTACCGTGGGGGGTGAGCAGTTCTTC
CASSTVGGEQFF
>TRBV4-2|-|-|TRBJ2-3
TGTGCCAGCAGCCAAGAAGCGGCGCCCAATACGCAGTATTTT
CASSQEAAPNTQYF
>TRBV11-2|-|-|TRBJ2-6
TGTGCCAGCAGCTTAGATCCGGTCTCTGGGGCCAACGTCCTGACTTTC
CASSLDPVSGANVLTF
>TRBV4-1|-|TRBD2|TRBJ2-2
TGCGCCAGCAGCCAACGCGGGACTAGCGGTATCACCGGGGAGCTGTTTTTT
CASSQRGTSGITGELFF
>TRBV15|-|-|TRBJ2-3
TGTGCCACCAGCACCCCGCGTGGCGGGGCTTCCACAGATACGCAGTATTTT
CATSTPRGGASTDTQYF
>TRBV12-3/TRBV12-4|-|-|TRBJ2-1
TGTGCCAGCAGTAGGAGGGACCATGAGCAGTTCTTC
CASSRRDHEQFF
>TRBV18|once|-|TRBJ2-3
TGTGCCAGCTCACCATTCCTCCCAGATACGCAGTATTTT
CASSPFLPDTQYF
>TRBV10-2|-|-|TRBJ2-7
TGCGCCAGCAGTGAGGGAGGGTTGACCTACGAGCAGTACTTC
CASSEGGLTYEQYF
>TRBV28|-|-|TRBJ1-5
TGTGCCAGCAGTCCTCCCTTCGGGAATCAGCCCCAGCATTTT
CASSPPFGNQPQHF
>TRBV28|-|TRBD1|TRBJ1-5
TGTGCCAGCAGTTTATTACAGGGGGTTGACACGCAGCCCCAGCATTTT
CASSLLQGVDTQPQHF
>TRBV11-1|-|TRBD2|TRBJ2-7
TGTGCCAGCAGCTTATCGAGCGGGACTGATTCCTACGAGCAGTACTTC
CASSLSSGTDSYEQYF
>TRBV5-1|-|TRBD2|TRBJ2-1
TGCGCCAGCAGCCGAGGGACTAGCGGGGGGAAAAACAATGAGCAGTTCTTC
CASSRGTSGGKNNEQFF
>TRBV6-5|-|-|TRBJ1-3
TGTGCCAGCAGTTACTCCCCCAACCTAATCGGAAACACCATATATTTT
CASSYSPNLIGNTIYF
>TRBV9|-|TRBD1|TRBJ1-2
TGTGCCAGCAGCGTAGGACAGGGTTATGGCTACACCTTC
CASSVGQGYGYTF
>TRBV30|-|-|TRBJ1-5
TGTGCCTGGAGTGTACTGAGTTATAGCAATCAGCCCCAGCATTTT
CAWSVLSYSNQPQHF
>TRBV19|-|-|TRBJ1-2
TGTGCCAGTAGCCCCGGGGGGACGGATTATCATGGCTACACCTTC
CASSPGGTDYHGYTF
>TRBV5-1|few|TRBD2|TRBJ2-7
TGCGCCAGCAGCTCCCCTCGGACTAGCAGTACCTACGAGCAGTACTTC
CASSSPRTSSTYEQYF
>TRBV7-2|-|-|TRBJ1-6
TGTGCCAGCAGCTACAGGGAGGGTTTCTCACCCCTCCACTTT
CASSYREGFSPLHF
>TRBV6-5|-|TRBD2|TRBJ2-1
TGTGCCAGCACCTCCGCGGGGGGGAGGGATGAGCAGTTCTTC
CASTSAGGRDEQFF
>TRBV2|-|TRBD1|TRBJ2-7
TGTGCCAGCAGTGAAAGGACAGGGATTGACGAGCAGTACTTC
CASSERTGIDEQYF
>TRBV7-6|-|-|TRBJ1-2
TGTGCCAGCAGCCCTTTGAGCGGGCCAGGGTATGGCTACACCTTC
CASSPLSGPGYGYTF
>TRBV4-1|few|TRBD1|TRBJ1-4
TGCGCCAGCAGCCAAGAGGGACAGGTCGCATTTGAAAAACTGTTTTTT
CASSQEGQVAFEKLFF
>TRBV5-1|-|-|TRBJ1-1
TGCGCCAGCAGCTTGTTACTAGGGCGGAACACTGAAGCTTTCTTT
CASSLLLGRNTEAFF
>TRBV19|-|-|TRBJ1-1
TGTGCCAGCGCAAGCGGCAGGGGATATAACACTGAAGCTTTCTTT
CASASGRGYNTEAFF
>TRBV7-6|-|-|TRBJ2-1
TGTGCCAGCAGCCCGGGGGGCGGCGGGGTGGACAATGAGCAGTTCTTC
CASSPGGGGVDNEQFF
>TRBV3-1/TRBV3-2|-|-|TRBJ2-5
TGTGCCAGCAGCCAAGGGACTCTCCTCGTCGGGACCCAGTACTTC
CASSQGTLLVGTQYF
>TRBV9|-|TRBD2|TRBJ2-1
TGTGCCAGCAGCGAGGGACTAGCGGGACGGGAGGAGCAGTTCTTC
CASSEGLAGREEQFF
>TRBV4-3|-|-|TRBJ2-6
TGCGCCAGCAGCCAAGGAGACTCTGGGGCCAACGTCCTGACTTTC
CASSQGDSGANVLTF
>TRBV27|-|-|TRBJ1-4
TGTGCCAGCAGTAATACAACTAATGAAAAACTGTTTTTT
CASSNTTNEKLFF
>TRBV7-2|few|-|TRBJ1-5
TGTGCCAGCAGCTCGTCCTCAGGGGATGGTCAGCCCCAGCATTTT
CASSSSSGDGQPQHF
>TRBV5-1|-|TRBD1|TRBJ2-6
TGCGCCAGCAGCTTACAACCGGGACAGGGGTTGTCTGGGGCCAACGTCCTGACTTTC
CASSLQPGQGLSGANVLTF
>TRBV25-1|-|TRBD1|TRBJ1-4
TGTGCCAGCAGGGGACCCGCTGGAATAACAGGGGTAGGGGAAAAACTGTTTTTT
CASRGPAGITGVGEKLFF
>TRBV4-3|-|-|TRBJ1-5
TGCGCCAGCAGCCAGAACAGGGAAAGCAATCAGCCCCAGCATTTT
CASSQNRESNQPQHF
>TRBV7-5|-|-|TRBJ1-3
TGTGTCAGAAGCTTAGGAAGGGGGCCTGGAAACACCATATATTTT
CVRSLGRGPGNTIYF
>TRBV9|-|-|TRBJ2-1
TGTGCCAGCAGCGTACTGACAGACCGTAATGAGCAGTTCTTC
CASSVLTDRNEQFF
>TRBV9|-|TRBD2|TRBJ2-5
TGTGCCAGCAGCGTAGGGGCTAGCGGGAGGCCCGTTCAAGAGACCCAGTACTTC
CASSVGASGRPVQETQYF
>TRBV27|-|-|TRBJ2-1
TGTGCCAGCAGGGCCGCTTGGGAGACCAGAGAAAGAAATGAGCAGTTCTTC
CASRAAWETRERNEQFF
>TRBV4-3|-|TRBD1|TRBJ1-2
TGCGCCAGCAGCCAAGATAAGTGGACAGGGGGTGCTGGCTACACCTTC
CASSQDKWTGGAGYTF
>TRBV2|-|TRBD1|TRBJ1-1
TGTGCCAGCAGGACTAGGGACAGGCGGACTGGCGATAATATGAACACTGAAGCTTTCTTT
CASRTRDRRTGDNMNTEAFF
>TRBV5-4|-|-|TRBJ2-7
TGTGCCAGCAGCTGGGAGAGCGGGCGCTACGAGCAGTACTTC
CASSWESGRYEQYF
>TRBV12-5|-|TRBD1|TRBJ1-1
TGTGCTAGTGGTCCGGGGACAGGGGGCACTGAAGCTTTCTTT
CASGPGTGGTEAFF